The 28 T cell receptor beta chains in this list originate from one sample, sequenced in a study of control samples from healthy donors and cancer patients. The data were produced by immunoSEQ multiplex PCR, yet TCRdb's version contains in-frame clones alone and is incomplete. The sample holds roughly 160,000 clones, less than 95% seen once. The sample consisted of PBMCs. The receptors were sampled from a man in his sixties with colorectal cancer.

As DNA, the CDR3 is TGTGCCAGCAGCTTAATGCCTCAGGGGGCGCGGTATGGCTACACCTTC. This translates into CASSLMPQGARYGYTF. This chain joins TRBV7-9 and TRBJ1-2, with TRBD1 matching 8 bases. CDR3 length: 16 residues. Losses at the gene ends were 2 bases for V and 5 bases for J; bases not matched to a gene: 10. Germline lookup yields CDR1 SEHNR and CDR2 FQNEAQ (reference sequence).

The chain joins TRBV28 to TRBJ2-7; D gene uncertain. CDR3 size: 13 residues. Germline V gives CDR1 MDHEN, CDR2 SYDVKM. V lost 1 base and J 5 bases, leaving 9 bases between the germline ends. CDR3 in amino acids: CASSLLGSHEQYF. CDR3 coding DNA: TGTGCCAGCAGTTTATTGGGCAGCCACGAGCAGTACTTC.

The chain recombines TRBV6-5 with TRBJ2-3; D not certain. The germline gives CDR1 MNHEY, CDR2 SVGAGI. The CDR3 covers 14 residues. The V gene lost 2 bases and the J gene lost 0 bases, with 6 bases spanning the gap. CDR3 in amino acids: CASSYMESTDTQYF. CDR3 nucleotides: TGTGCCAGCAGTTACATGGAGAGCACAGATACGCAGTATTTT.

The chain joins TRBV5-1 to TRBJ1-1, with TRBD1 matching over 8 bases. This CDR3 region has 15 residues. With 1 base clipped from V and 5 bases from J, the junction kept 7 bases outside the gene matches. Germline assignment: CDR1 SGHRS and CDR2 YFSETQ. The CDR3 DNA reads TGCGCCAGCAGCTTGACAGGGGGGATCGGTACTGAAGCTTTCTTT. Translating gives CASSLTGGIGTEAFF.

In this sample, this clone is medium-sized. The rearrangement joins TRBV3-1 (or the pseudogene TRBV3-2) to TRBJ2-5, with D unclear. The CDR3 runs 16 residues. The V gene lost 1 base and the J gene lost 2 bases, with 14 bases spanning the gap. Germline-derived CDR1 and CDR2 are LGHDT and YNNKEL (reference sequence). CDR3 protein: CASSQVGSGQQETQYF. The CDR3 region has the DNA TGTGCCAGCAGCCAAGTAGGCTCCGGTCAGCAAGAGACCCAGTACTTC.

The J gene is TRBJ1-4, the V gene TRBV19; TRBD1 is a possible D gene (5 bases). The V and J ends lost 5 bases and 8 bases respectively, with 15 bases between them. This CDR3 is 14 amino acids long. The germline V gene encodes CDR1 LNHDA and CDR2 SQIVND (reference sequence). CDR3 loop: CASSVGTVAEKLFF. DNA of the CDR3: TGTGCCAGTAGTGTCGGGACCGTCGCCGAAAAACTGTTTTTT. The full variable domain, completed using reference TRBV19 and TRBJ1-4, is DGGITQSPKYLFRKEGQNVTLSCEQNLNHDAMYWYRQDPGQGLRLIYYSQIVNDFQKGDIAEGYSVSREKKESFPLTVTSAQKNPTAFYLCASSVGTVAEKLFFGSGTQLSVL.

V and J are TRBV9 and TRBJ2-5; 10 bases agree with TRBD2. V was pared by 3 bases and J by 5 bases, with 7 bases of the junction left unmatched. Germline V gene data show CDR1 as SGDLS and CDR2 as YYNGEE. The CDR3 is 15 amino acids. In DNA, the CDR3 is TGTGCCAGCAGCGGAGCGGGGGGGCGCTCGGAGACCCAGTACTTC. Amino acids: CASSGAGGRSETQYF.

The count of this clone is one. The CDR3 DNA reads as TGTGCCAGCAGCTTAGGGACAGGGAAAGTCACTGAAGCTTTCTTT. Protein product: CASSLGTGKVTEAFF. The chain is built from TRBV7-9 and TRBJ1-1, with 8 bases matching TRBD1. This CDR3 spans 15 amino acids. The trim removed 1 base at V and 4 bases at J, leaving 5 bases unmatched. Germline assignment: CDR1 SEHNR and CDR2 FQNEAQ (reference sequence).

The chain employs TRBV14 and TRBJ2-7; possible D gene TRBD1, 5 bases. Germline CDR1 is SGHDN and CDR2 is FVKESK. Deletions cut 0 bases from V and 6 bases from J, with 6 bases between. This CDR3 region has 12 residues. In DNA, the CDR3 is TGTGCCAGCAGCCAAGAGGGGCGCGAGCAGTACTTC. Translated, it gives CASSQEGREQYF.

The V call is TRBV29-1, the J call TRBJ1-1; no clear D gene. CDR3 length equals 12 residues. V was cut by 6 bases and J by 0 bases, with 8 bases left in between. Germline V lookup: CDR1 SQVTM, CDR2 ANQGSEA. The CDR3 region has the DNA TGCAGCGTAGGAATGGTGAACACTGAAGCTTTCTTT. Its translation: CSVGMVNTEAFF.

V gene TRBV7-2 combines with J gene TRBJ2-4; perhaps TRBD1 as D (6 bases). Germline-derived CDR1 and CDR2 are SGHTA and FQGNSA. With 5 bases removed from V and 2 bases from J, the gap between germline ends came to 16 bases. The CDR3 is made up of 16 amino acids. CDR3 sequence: CASSLWGQDTKNIQYF. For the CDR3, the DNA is TGTGCCAGCAGCCTTTGGGGGCAGGATACCAAAAACATTCAGTACTTC.

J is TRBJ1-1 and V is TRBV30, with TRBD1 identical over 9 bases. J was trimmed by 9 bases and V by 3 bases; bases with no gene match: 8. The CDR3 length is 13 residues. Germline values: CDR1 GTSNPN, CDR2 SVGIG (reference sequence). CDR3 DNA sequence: TGTGCCTGGAGGATAGGGGACAGGGCCAAAGCTTTCTTT. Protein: CAWRIGDRAKAFF.

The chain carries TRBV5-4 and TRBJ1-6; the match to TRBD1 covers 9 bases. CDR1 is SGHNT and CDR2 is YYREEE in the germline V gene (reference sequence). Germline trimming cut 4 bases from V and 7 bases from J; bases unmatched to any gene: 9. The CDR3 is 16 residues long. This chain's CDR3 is CASSVGQGVTNSPLHF. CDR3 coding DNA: TGTGCCAGCAGCGTGGGACAGGGCGTTACCAATTCACCCCTCCACTTT.

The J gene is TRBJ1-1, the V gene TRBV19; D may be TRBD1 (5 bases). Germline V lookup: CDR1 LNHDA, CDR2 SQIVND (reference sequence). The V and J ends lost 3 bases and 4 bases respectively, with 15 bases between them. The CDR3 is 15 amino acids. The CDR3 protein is CASSIPQTRGTEAFF. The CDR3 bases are TGTGCCAGTAGTATCCCCCAGACGAGGGGCACTGAAGCTTTCTTT.

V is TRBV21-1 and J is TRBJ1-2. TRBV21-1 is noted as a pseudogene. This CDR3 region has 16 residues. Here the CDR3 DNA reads TGTGCCAGCAGCAAAGTCCCGACCGGGACTACCTATGGCTACACCTTC. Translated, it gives CASSKVPTGTTYGYTF.

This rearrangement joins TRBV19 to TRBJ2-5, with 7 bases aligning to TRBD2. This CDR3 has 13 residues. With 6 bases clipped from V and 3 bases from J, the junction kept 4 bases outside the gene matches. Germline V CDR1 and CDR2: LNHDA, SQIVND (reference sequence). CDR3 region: CASRELAKETQYF. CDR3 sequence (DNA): TGTGCCAGTAGAGAACTAGCGAAAGAGACCCAGTACTTC.

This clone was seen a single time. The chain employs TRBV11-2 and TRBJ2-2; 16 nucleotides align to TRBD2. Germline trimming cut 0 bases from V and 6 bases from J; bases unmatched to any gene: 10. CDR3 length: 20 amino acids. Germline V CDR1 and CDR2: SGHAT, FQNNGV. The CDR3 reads CASSLDERPGLAGGSGELFF. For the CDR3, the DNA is TGTGCCAGCAGCTTAGACGAGCGGCCGGGACTAGCGGGGGGGTCCGGGGAGCTGTTTTTT.

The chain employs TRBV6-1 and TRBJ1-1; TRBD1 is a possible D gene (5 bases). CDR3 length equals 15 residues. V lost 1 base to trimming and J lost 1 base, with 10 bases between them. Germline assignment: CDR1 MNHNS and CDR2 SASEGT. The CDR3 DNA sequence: TGTGCCAGCAGTGAAGAGGACACGTGGAACACTGAAGCTTTCTTT. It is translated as CASSEEDTWNTEAFF.

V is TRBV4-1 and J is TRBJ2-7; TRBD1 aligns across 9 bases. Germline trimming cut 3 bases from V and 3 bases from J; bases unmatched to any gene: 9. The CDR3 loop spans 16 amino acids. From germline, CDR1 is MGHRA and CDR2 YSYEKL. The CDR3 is CASSQVEGTGIYEQYF. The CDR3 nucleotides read TGCGCCAGCAGCCAGGTCGAAGGGACAGGGATCTACGAGCAGTACTTC.

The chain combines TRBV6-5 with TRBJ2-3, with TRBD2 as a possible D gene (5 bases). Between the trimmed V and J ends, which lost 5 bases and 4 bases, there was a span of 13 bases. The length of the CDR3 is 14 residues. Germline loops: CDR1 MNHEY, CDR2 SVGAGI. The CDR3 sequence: CASSQRRPPDTQYF. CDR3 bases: TGTGCCAGCAGTCAGAGGAGGCCTCCAGATACGCAGTATTTT.

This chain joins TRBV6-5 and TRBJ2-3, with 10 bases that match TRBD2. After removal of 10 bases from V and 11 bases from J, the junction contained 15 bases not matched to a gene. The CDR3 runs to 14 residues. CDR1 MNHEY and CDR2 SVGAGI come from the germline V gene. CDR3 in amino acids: CATQAGGLRLGQYF. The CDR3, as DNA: TGTGCCACTCAAGCGGGGGGGTTACGGTTAGGGCAGTATTTT.

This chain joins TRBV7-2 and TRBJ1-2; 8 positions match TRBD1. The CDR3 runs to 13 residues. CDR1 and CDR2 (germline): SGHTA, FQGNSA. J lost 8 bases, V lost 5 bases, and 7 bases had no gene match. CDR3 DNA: TGTGCCAGCAGCGAGTCAGGGGGCGCAGGCTACACCTTC. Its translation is CASSESGGAGYTF.

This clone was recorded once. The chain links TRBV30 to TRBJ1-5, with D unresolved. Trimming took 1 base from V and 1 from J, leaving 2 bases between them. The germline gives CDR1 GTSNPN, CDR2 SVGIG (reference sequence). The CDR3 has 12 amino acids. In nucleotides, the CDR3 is TGTGCCTGGAGTGCAAGCAATCAGCCCCAGCATTTT. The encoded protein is CAWSASNQPQHF.

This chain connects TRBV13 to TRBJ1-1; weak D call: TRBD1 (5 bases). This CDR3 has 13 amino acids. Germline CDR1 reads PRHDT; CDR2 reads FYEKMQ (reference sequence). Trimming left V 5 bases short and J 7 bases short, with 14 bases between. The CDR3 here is CASSPLTGREAFF. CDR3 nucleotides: TGTGCCAGCAGCCCACTTACGGGGCGTGAAGCTTTCTTT.

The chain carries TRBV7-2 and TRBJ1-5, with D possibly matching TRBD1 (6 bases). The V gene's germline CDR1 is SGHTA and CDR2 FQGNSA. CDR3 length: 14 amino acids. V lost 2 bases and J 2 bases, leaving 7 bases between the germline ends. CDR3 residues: CASSLTGRNQPQHF. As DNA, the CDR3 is TGTGCCAGCAGCTTAACAGGGCGCAATCAGCCCCAGCATTTT.

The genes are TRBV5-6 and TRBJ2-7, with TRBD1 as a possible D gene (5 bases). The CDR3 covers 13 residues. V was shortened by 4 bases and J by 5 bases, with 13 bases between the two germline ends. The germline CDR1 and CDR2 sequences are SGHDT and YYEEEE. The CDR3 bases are TGTGCCAGCAGCCCCACAGGCGTCCACGAGCAGTACTTC. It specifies CASSPTGVHEQYF.

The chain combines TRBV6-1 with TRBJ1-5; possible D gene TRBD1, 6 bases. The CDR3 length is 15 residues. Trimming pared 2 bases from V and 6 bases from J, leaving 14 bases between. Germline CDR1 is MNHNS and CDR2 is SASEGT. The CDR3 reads CASSERGRGPQPQHF. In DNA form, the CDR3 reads TGTGCCAGCAGTGAACGGGGCAGGGGACCTCAGCCCCAGCATTTT.

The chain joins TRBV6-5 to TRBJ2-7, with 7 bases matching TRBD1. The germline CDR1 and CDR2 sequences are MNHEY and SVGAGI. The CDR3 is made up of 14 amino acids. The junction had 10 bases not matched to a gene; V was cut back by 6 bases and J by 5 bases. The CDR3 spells CASRLDRESHEQYF. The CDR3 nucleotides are TGTGCCAGCAGGCTCGACAGGGAATCCCACGAGCAGTACTTC.